One and the same sample provided the 28 T cell receptor beta chains below, sequenced in a study of T cell changes during pregnancy in multiple sclerosis. Measured with immunoSEQ multiplex PCR; TCRdb has only the in-frame clones, and not every one. Of approximately 130,000 clones in the sample, less than 97% are singletons; the top ten hold 0.44%. The sequences come from peripheral blood, collected after pregnancy. Every receptor here comes from a female donor with multiple sclerosis, enrolled in a pregnancy study.

This clone was seen a single time. This sequence joins TRBV18 and TRBJ2-7, with D possibly matching TRBD2 (6 bases). Germline CDR1 reads KGHSH; CDR2 reads LQKENI. The CDR3 covers 13 residues. Trimming pared 4 bases from V and 1 base from J, leaving 8 bases between. CDR3 bases: TGTGCCAGCTCACTGCGGGAATCCTACGAGCAGTACTTC. Protein: CASSLRESYEQYF.

The chain joins TRBV28 to TRBJ2-7; 10 nucleotides line up with TRBD1. Germline V gene data show CDR1 as MDHEN and CDR2 as SYDVKM. Trimming at V came to 4 bases and at J to 3 bases, leaving 6 bases not matched to a gene. CDR3 size: 15 residues. CDR3 nucleotide sequence: TGTGCCAGCAGTTCCGCCGGGACAGGGGTCTACGAGCAGTACTTC. It yields the protein CASSSAGTGVYEQYF. The variable domain in full, with the rest retrieved from reference TRBV28 and TRBJ2-7, is DVKVTQSSRYLVKRTGEKVFLECVQDMDHENMFWYRQDPGLGLRLIYFSYDVKMKEKGDIPEGYSVSREKKERFSLILESASTNQTSMYLCASSSAGTGVYEQYFGPGTRLTVT.

The rearrangement uses TRBV9 and TRBJ2-1, with D perhaps matching TRBD2 (5 bases). Between the trimmed V and J ends, which lost 1 base and 6 bases, there was a span of 11 bases. The CDR3 spans 14 residues. Germline V gives CDR1 SGDLS, CDR2 YYNGEE. In DNA form, the CDR3 reads TGTGCCAGCAGCGTATACGGAGCGGTCAATGAGCAGTTCTTC. The encoded protein is CASSVYGAVNEQFF.

V gene TRBV28 combines with J gene TRBJ2-7, with 11 bases matching TRBD2. V gave up 8 bases and J gave up 3 bases; unmatched junction bases: 9. The CDR3 covers 15 residues. From germline, CDR1 is MDHEN and CDR2 SYDVKM. The CDR3 protein is CASRKTSGRNYEQYF. The CDR3, as DNA: TGTGCCAGCCGTAAAACTAGCGGGAGAAACTACGAGCAGTACTTC.

V gene TRBV28 combines with J gene TRBJ2-5, with D perhaps matching TRBD1 (5 bases). Germline lookup yields CDR1 MDHEN and CDR2 SYDVKM. The CDR3 length is 15 residues. Trimming removed 5 bases from V and 1 base from J, with 14 bases in between. This CDR3 reads CASSTSRQFQETQYF. DNA for the CDR3: TGTGCCAGCAGTACCTCTCGACAGTTCCAAGAGACCCAGTACTTC. The full variable domain, with the rest looked up from reference TRBV28 and TRBJ2-5, is DVKVTQSSRYLVKRTGEKVFLECVQDMDHENMFWYRQDPGLGLRLIYFSYDVKMKEKGDIPEGYSVSREKKERFSLILESASTNQTSMYLCASSTSRQFQETQYFGPGTRLLVL.

This clone showed up just once. The chain employs TRBV5-5 and TRBJ2-6; weak D call: TRBD1 (6 bases). The germline CDR1 and CDR2 sequences are SGHKS and YYEKEE (reference sequence). The CDR3 consists of 16 residues. V lost 0 bases to trimming and J lost 1 base, with 8 bases between them. The CDR3 loop is CASSLAGVSGANVLTF. The CDR3 DNA reads TGTGCCAGCAGCTTGGCAGGGGTGTCTGGGGCCAACGTCCTGACTTTC.

The chain is built from TRBV19 and TRBJ2-5; 7 bases are shared with TRBD1. V lost 6 bases and J lost 0; bases outside the gene matches: 4. Germline V lookup: CDR1 LNHDA, CDR2 SQIVND (reference sequence). The CDR3 extends over 14 amino acids. CDR3 coding DNA: TGTGCCAGTAGCCCCGGGACAGACCAAGAGACCCAGTACTTC. Its translation: CASSPGTDQETQYF. Complete variable domain (other parts from reference TRBV19 and TRBJ2-5): DGGITQSPKYLFRKEGQNVTLSCEQNLNHDAMYWYRQDPGQGLRLIYYSQIVNDFQKGDIAEGYSVSREKKESFPLTVTSAQKNPTAFYLCASSPGTDQETQYFGPGTRLLVL.

The gene calls are TRBV5-4 and TRBJ1-1; a possible D gene is TRBD1 (5 bases). The CDR3 loop spans 15 amino acids. Looked up from germline, CDR1 is SGHNT and CDR2 is YYREEE (reference sequence). Trimming left V 5 bases short and J 4 bases short, with 18 bases between. The CDR3 sequence is CASRLTWAGGTEAFF. CDR3 coding DNA: TGTGCCAGCAGGCTGACCTGGGCCGGGGGCACTGAAGCTTTCTTT.

The gene calls are TRBV21-1 and TRBJ2-7; no DNA check was done on the table's D call, TRBD1. TRBV21-1 is a known pseudogene. The CDR3 is made up of 17 amino acids. This CDR3 reads CASSSSQPDRGYYEQYF. The CDR3 DNA sequence: TGTGCCAGCAGCAGCTCTCAACCGGACAGGGGATACTACGAGCAGTACTTC.

The CDR3 is CASSHFSGSYYEQYF. The CDR3 DNA is TGCGCCAGCAGCCATTTCAGCGGGAGCTACTACGAGCAGTACTTC. J is TRBJ2-7 and V is TRBV4-1; TRBD2 agrees at 8 bases. CDR3 length equals 15 residues. V gave up 3 bases and J gave up 3 bases; unmatched junction bases: 7. Germline V gene sequence: CDR1 MGHRA, CDR2 YSYEKL.

The J gene is TRBJ2-6, the V gene TRBV12-2; TRBD1 is taken as the D call from the table, unchecked against the DNA. TRBV12-2 is tagged as a pseudogene. The CDR3 is made up of 17 amino acids. CDR3 region: CASRSHATQSRANVLTF. The CDR3 DNA reads as TGTGCAAGTCGCTCACATGCCACACAAAGTCGGGCCAACGTCCTGACTTTC.

The chain combines TRBV4-1 with TRBJ2-6; D uncertain. The V and J ends lost 0 bases and 1 base respectively, with 10 bases between them. CDR3 size: 17 residues. Germline-derived CDR1 and CDR2 are MGHRA and YSYEKL. CDR3 sequence reads: CASSQEADLSGANVLTF. The CDR3 DNA reads as TGCGCCAGCAGCCAAGAGGCAGACTTATCTGGGGCCAACGTCCTGACTTTC.

The chain combines TRBV28 with TRBJ2-5; 9 bases are a match to TRBD1. The V and J ends lost 8 bases and 5 bases, in that order; junction bases with no gene match: 6. Germline values: CDR1 MDHEN, CDR2 SYDVKM. This CDR3 is built from 13 residues. The CDR3 DNA follows: TGTGCCAGCTGGGGACAGGGACAGGAGACCCAGTACTTC. This sequence encodes CASWGQGQETQYF.

The chain joins TRBV2 to TRBJ1-5; TRBD1 might be the D (5 bases). The CDR3 sequence is 15 residues long. In germline, CDR1 is SNHLY, CDR2 FYNNEI. V was clipped by 7 bases and J by 2 bases, with 15 bases between them. The CDR3 nucleotides read TGTGCCAGCACCCCCAGGGTCGGAGGCAATCAGCCCCAGCATTTT. Amino acid sequence: CASTPRVGGNQPQHF.

This chain uses TRBV15 with TRBJ2-7; TRBD2 agrees at 7 bases. Germline values: CDR1 LNHNV, CDR2 YYDKDF (reference sequence). This CDR3 contains 15 residues. V was pared by 3 bases and J by 4 bases, with 9 bases of the junction left unmatched. The CDR3 sequence: CATSSRTSGGYEQYF. The CDR3 region has the DNA TGTGCCACCAGCAGTAGGACTAGTGGTGGGTACGAGCAGTACTTC.

CDR3 protein: CASSELAGRSGIQYF. In DNA form, the CDR3 reads TGTGCCAGCAGTGAATTGGCAGGGCGTAGTGGCATTCAGTACTTC. The chain is built from TRBV6-1 and TRBJ2-4, with D tentatively TRBD1 (5 bases). Trimming stripped 2 bases from V and 9 bases from J, with 17 bases between. This CDR3 is 15 amino acids long. Looked up from germline, CDR1 is MNHNS and CDR2 is SASEGT.

V usage is TRBV7-8 and J usage is TRBJ1-5; 10 bases agree with TRBD1. The germline CDR1 and CDR2 sequences are SGHVS and FQNEAQ. V gave up 1 base and J gave up 4 bases; unmatched junction bases: 10. This CDR3 is 18 amino acids long. The CDR3 protein is CASSLGRQGATQNQPQHF. In nucleotides, the CDR3 is TGTGCCAGCAGCTTAGGGAGACAGGGGGCGACTCAGAATCAGCCCCAGCATTTT.

The rearrangement links TRBV5-3 to TRBJ2-3; the D gene is possibly TRBD1 (6 bases). TRBV5-3 is given ORF status, its function remaining uncertain. The CDR3 is 14 residues long. V was cut by 2 bases and J by 6 bases, with 13 bases left in between. The CDR3 loop reads CARSFAPGADTQYF. CDR3 DNA: TGTGCCAGAAGCTTTGCCCCAGGGGCGGATACGCAGTATTTT.

This sequence joins TRBV19 and TRBJ1-2, with D maybe TRBD1 (6 bases). Germline V gene sequence: CDR1 LNHDA, CDR2 SQIVND (reference sequence). This CDR3 has 11 residues. V was shortened by 6 bases and J by 8 bases, with 10 bases between the two germline ends. The CDR3 spells CASRQGWGYTF. CDR3 sequence (DNA): TGTGCCAGTAGACAGGGCTGGGGCTACACCTTC.

The V and J genes are TRBV28 and TRBJ1-1; 7 bases map to TRBD1. Germline CDR1 reads MDHEN; CDR2 reads SYDVKM. Losses at the gene ends were 6 bases for V and 6 bases for J; bases not matched to a gene: 4. There are 12 residues in the CDR3. The DNA of the CDR3 is TGTGCCAGCAGCCCAGACAGGGCTGAAGCTTTCTTT. It translates to CASSPDRAEAFF.

V gene TRBV5-1 combines with J gene TRBJ2-2; 9 bases are a match to TRBD1. The germline gives CDR1 SGHRS, CDR2 YFSETQ. The CDR3 is made up of 14 amino acids. Trimming removed 5 bases from V and 6 bases from J; junction bases left unmatched: 5. CDR3 DNA: TGCGCCAGCAGATTTGACAGGGGGGCCGGGGAGCTGTTTTTT. Amino acid sequence: CASRFDRGAGELFF.

The chain combines TRBV29-1 with TRBJ1-2; 7 nucleotides match TRBD1. Germline CDR1 and CDR2: SQVTM and ANQGSEA. The trim removed 6 bases at V and 2 bases at J, leaving 3 bases unmatched. The CDR3 spans 12 residues. The CDR3 coding sequence is TGCAGCGTCACAGGGGAGAACTATGGCTACACCTTC. Translation gives CSVTGENYGYTF.

The table lists this clone with a count of one. J is TRBJ1-2 and V is TRBV5-1, with D perhaps matching TRBD1 (5 bases). V was pared by 3 bases and J by 1 base, with 7 bases between. The CDR3 totals 13 residues. CDR1 and CDR2 (germline): SGHRS, YFSETQ. CDR3 coding DNA: TGCGCCAGCAGCTGGGGCCTTAACTATGGCTACACCTTC. This encodes CASSWGLNYGYTF.

The chain joins TRBV7-9 to TRBJ1-1; D is uncertain. The germline V gene has CDR1 SEHNR and CDR2 FQNEAQ (reference sequence). The ends were cut back, 5 bases at V and 5 bases at J, with 12 bases in the middle. CDR3 length: 13 amino acids. The CDR3 is CASSHGPGTEAFF. CDR3 nucleotides: TGTGCCAGCAGCCATGGCCCAGGAACTGAAGCTTTCTTT.

V is TRBV6-6 and J is TRBJ2-3, with 9 bases fitting TRBD1. The trim removed 4 bases at V and 1 base at J, leaving 3 bases unmatched. This CDR3 comprises 15 residues. Germline CDR1 reads MNHNY; CDR2 reads SVGAGI (reference sequence). The CDR3 spells CASSLGQGGTDTQYF. The CDR3 nucleotides read TGTGCCAGCAGTTTGGGACAGGGCGGCACAGATACGCAGTATTTT.

The V gene is TRBV5-4, the J gene TRBJ2-5; D gene uncertain. This CDR3 has 13 residues. V was trimmed by 4 bases and J by 1 base, leaving 8 bases between them. CDR1 and CDR2 (germline): SGHNT, YYREEE (reference sequence). In DNA, the CDR3 is TGTGCCAGCAGCCCGGAGAGCCAAGAGACCCAGTACTTC. It specifies CASSPESQETQYF.

The gene calls are TRBV27 and TRBJ2-7; TRBD1 agrees at 10 bases. The length of the CDR3 is 14 residues. The J segment lost 6 bases and the V segment lost 5 bases, leaving 7 bases of the junction unmatched. Germline V gene sequence: CDR1 MNHEY, CDR2 SMNVEV (reference sequence). The CDR3 spells CASSPKTGGREQYF. The DNA for the CDR3 is TGTGCCAGCAGTCCAAAGACAGGGGGCCGCGAGCAGTACTTC.

The V call is TRBV4-3, the J call TRBJ2-3, with 10 nucleotides matching TRBD2. V was clipped by 0 bases and J by 4 bases; unmatched bases: 7. This CDR3 has 17 amino acids. The germline CDR1 and CDR2 sequences are LGHNA and YSLEER. DNA for the CDR3: TGCGCCAGCAGCCAAGAGCGGGCTAGCGGGAGTGCAGATACGCAGTATTTT. This encodes CASSQERASGSADTQYF.